The 20 T cell receptor beta chains given below trace back to one sample, sequenced in a study of blood T cell repertoires in COVID-19. Assay used: immunoSEQ multiplex PCR; TCRdb lists only in-frame clones, some missing. This sample has 300,000 to 450,000 clones, with 85% found just once. The specimen was peripheral blood. Receptor source: a woman aged 18-29 years with acute or convalescent COVID-19.

The chain is built from TRBV28 and TRBJ1-5; 7 bases match TRBD1. Germline V CDR1 and CDR2: MDHEN, SYDVKM. The CDR3 loop spans 16 amino acids. J was trimmed by 2 bases and V by 4 bases; bases with no gene match: 8. The DNA for the CDR3 is TGTGCCAGCAGTTCCGACAGGGTCTGGGGCAATCAGCCCCAGCATTTT. It encodes CASSSDRVWGNQPQHF.

V usage is TRBV9 and J usage is TRBJ2-2, with 14 bases lining up with TRBD2. The CDR3 length is 17 residues. V lost 4 bases, J lost 2 bases, and 4 bases stayed unmatched. Germline CDR1 SGDLS, CDR2 YYNGEE. Here the CDR3 reads CASSSTSGGGNTGELFF. Written as DNA, the CDR3 is TGTGCCAGCAGCTCGACTAGCGGGGGGGGTAACACCGGGGAGCTGTTTTTT.

The V gene is TRBV2, the J gene TRBJ2-7; 12 bases match TRBD1. The CDR3 runs to 13 residues. V shed 8 bases, J shed 7 bases, and the junction held 6 bases outside the gene matches. The V gene's germline CDR1 is SNHLY and CDR2 FYNNEI. The CDR3 loop reads CASAGTGGDEQYF. In nucleotides, the CDR3 is TGTGCCAGCGCTGGGACAGGGGGCGATGAGCAGTACTTC.

This clone was seen a handful of times. V and J are TRBV5-4 and TRBJ2-2, with D perhaps TRBD2 (5 bases). The germline V gene has CDR1 SGHNT and CDR2 YYREEE (reference sequence). Trimming shortened V by 0 bases and J by 2 bases, and 8 bases separated the two germline ends. The CDR3 is 15 residues long. CDR3 sequence (DNA): TGTGCCAGCAGCTTGGAGACTACAAACACCGGGGAGCTGTTTTTT. Translation gives CASSLETTNTGELFF.

The rearrangement joins TRBV9 to TRBJ2-2; 8 bases match TRBD2. Trimming took 0 bases from V and 1 from J; bases not matched to a gene: 5. CDR3 length: 17 residues. Germline-derived CDR1 and CDR2 are SGDLS and YYNGEE. CDR3 region: CASSVGSSGWNTGELFF. The CDR3 DNA is TGTGCCAGCAGCGTAGGGTCTAGCGGGTGGAACACCGGGGAGCTGTTTTTT.

This chain connects TRBV5-1 to TRBJ2-7; 16 bases match TRBD2. The CDR3 is 16 amino acids. Germline CDR1 reads SGHRS; CDR2 reads YFSETQ. V lost 4 bases, J lost 6 bases, and 7 bases stayed unmatched. The CDR3 nucleotides are TGCGCCAGCAGCCGCCTCGGGACTAGCGGGAGGGGCGAGCAGTACTTC. It is translated as CASSRLGTSGRGEQYF.

The rearrangement links TRBV3-1 (or the pseudogene TRBV3-2) to TRBJ2-2; TRBD2 aligns across 13 bases. With V trimmed by 2 bases and J by 6 bases, 3 bases remained unmatched. Germline assignment: CDR1 LGHDT and CDR2 YNNKEL (reference sequence). The CDR3 length is 16 residues. The CDR3: CASSQWTSGSPGELFF. The DNA for the CDR3 is TGTGCCAGCAGCCAATGGACTAGCGGGAGCCCCGGGGAGCTGTTTTTT.

The chain carries TRBV7-2 and TRBJ1-3; TRBD1 aligns across 8 bases. CDR3 length: 15 residues. Germline assignment: CDR1 SGHTA and CDR2 FQGNSA. V was clipped by 6 bases and J by 1 base; unmatched bases: 5. CDR3 amino acids: CASSRRTGSGNTIYF. The CDR3 DNA reads as TGTGCCAGCAGTCGCCGGACAGGGTCTGGAAACACCATATATTTT.

The gene calls are TRBV6-5 and TRBJ1-4; no clear D gene. This CDR3 has 14 amino acids. V was pared by 6 bases and J by 0 bases, with 8 bases between. CDR1 and CDR2 (germline): MNHEY, SVGAGI. CDR3: CASSSYTTNEKLFF. As DNA, the CDR3 is TGTGCCAGCAGCTCTTATACAACTAATGAAAAACTGTTTTTT.

The CDR3 sequence: CASSEPRTSGNEQYF. The CDR3 nucleotides read TGTGCCAGCAGTGAACCAAGGACTAGCGGCAACGAGCAGTACTTC. The J gene is TRBJ2-7, the V gene TRBV6-1; 10 positions match TRBD2. The CDR3 covers 15 residues. Germline V CDR1 and CDR2: MNHNS, SASEGT. Trimming at V came to 2 bases and at J to 5 bases, leaving 6 bases not matched to a gene.

The rearrangement uses TRBV19 and TRBJ2-7; the match to TRBD1 covers 7 bases. CDR1 LNHDA and CDR2 SQIVND come from the germline V gene (reference sequence). The CDR3 totals 17 residues. Trimming at V came to 6 bases and at J to 0 bases, leaving 14 bases not matched to a gene. CDR3 region: CASSETAGTEGSYEQYF. DNA for the CDR3: TGTGCCAGTAGCGAAACCGCCGGGACAGAAGGCTCCTACGAGCAGTACTTC.

The chain uses TRBV30 and TRBJ1-5; possible D gene TRBD1, 5 bases. CDR1 GTSNPN and CDR2 SVGIG come from the germline V gene (reference sequence). Deletions cut 5 bases from V and 0 bases from J, with 14 bases between. This CDR3 region has 15 residues. In nucleotides, the CDR3 is TGTGCCTGGGCCCGGGACTCAACTAGCAATCAGCCCCAGCATTTT. It specifies CAWARDSTSNQPQHF.

This rearrangement joins TRBV6-1 to TRBJ1-6; D is undetermined. The CDR3 contains 13 residues. Per the germline V gene, CDR1 is MNHNS and CDR2 is SASEGT. Trimming shortened V by 6 bases and J by 8 bases, and 11 bases separated the two germline ends. The DNA for the CDR3 is TGTGCCAGCAGCGGGATGGTGGATTCACCCCTCCACTTT. Protein sequence: CASSGMVDSPLHF.

A few counts support this clone. The chain uses TRBV2 and TRBJ1-1; D is uncertain. The ends were cut back, 4 bases at V and 2 bases at J, with 5 bases in the middle. Germline V gene lookup returns CDR1 SNHLY and CDR2 FYNNEI. This CDR3 has 12 amino acids. DNA for the CDR3: TGTGCCAGCAGTGTAATAAACACTGAAGCTTTCTTT. Encoded protein: CASSVINTEAFF.

V is TRBV5-5 and J is TRBJ1-5; 8 nucleotides match TRBD1. The trim removed 4 bases at V and 4 bases at J, leaving 7 bases unmatched. CDR3 length: 15 amino acids. Germline assignment: CDR1 SGHKS and CDR2 YYEKEE (reference sequence). CDR3 loop: CASSLGQGWNQPQHF. CDR3 nucleotides: TGTGCCAGCAGCCTAGGACAGGGTTGGAATCAGCCCCAGCATTTT.

This chain uses TRBV27 with TRBJ1-1, with a possible D match to TRBD1 (6 bases). CDR1 is MNHEY and CDR2 is SMNVEV in the germline V gene (reference sequence). The germline V and J ends were trimmed by 4 bases and 4 bases, with 13 bases remaining between them. The CDR3 has 14 amino acids. CDR3 protein: CASSSEGGFTEAFF. CDR3 DNA sequence: TGTGCCAGCAGTTCCGAAGGGGGATTCACTGAAGCTTTCTTT.

The chain joins TRBV7-9 to TRBJ2-3, with TRBD2 matching over 8 bases. With 5 bases clipped from V and 1 base from J, the junction kept 5 bases outside the gene matches. The CDR3 runs to 15 residues. Germline V CDR1 and CDR2: SEHNR, FQNEAQ (reference sequence). The CDR3: CASSGRGARTDTQYF. The CDR3 nucleotides are TGTGCCAGCAGCGGGCGGGGGGCTCGCACAGATACGCAGTATTTT.

This chain connects TRBV20-1 to TRBJ2-1; a weak D match, TRBD1 (6 bases). The length of the CDR3 is 13 residues. The V end was cut by 6 bases, the J end by 7 bases, with 16 bases between. Germline-derived CDR1 and CDR2 are DFQATT and SNEGSKA (reference sequence). The CDR3 nucleotides are TGCAGTGCCAGTCAAAATCAGGGGAATGAGCAGTTCTTC. Translation gives CSASQNQGNEQFF.

The chain is built from TRBV29-1 and TRBJ1-4, with D possibly being TRBD1 (5 bases). Germline loops: CDR1 SQVTM, CDR2 ANQGSEA. V lost 3 bases and J lost 4, with 6 bases in between. This CDR3 is built from 12 residues. In DNA, the CDR3 is TGCAGCGTTGAGGGGCTTAATGAAAAACTGTTTTTT. It encodes CSVEGLNEKLFF.

The gene calls are TRBV20-1 and TRBJ2-3; TRBD1 matches at 8 bases. The junction had 3 bases not matched to a gene; V was cut back by 4 bases and J by 9 bases. The CDR3 is 11 amino acids. CDR1 is DFQATT and CDR2 is SNEGSKA in the germline V gene (reference sequence). The DNA for the CDR3 is TGCAGTGCTAAACAGGGGGACACGCAGTATTTT. This codes for CSAKQGDTQYF.